This TCR beta chain stems from a study of T cell responses to AZD1222 COVID-19 vaccine. Study-wide points: The CD4 TCRs associated with vaccination extended across spike and predominated at 160-218 and 743-854. Variant regions that are unmutated are reportedly the target of nearly half of spike-specific TCRs.

Details on this clone: Its antigen is not known.

V gave up 10 bases and J gave up 7 bases, with 21 bases separating them. The CDR3 is made up of 14 amino acids. Germline lookup yields CDR1 SGHNT and CDR2 YYREEE (reference sequence). Here immunoSEQ multiplex PCR was the method, and the copy in TCRdb shows in-frame clones only, minus some. Of 130,000 or so clones detected, roughly 93% appear once; the ten largest clones hold around 6.6%. The chain joins TRBV5-4 to TRBJ2-1; possibly TRBD1 or TRBD2 for D (6 bases each). The sequencing here drew on peripheral blood, taken on day 0 of AZD1222 vaccination. This sequence originates from an adult in good health. CDR3 in amino acids: CAHRGPPLPNEQFF. Written as DNA, the CDR3 is TGTGCCCACCGGGGGCCCCCACTGCCAAATGAGCAGTTCTTC.